The 11 T cell receptor beta chains given below trace back to one sample, sequenced in a study of T cell responses to AZD1222 COVID-19 vaccine. Data came from immunoSEQ multiplex PCR; TCRdb stores just in-frame clones and leaves some out. The sample gives about 150,000 clones, 75% to 95% of which show up once; 1.5% to 2% is in the top ten. Sequenced here: peripheral blood, sampled on day 0 of AZD1222 vaccination. These receptors were collected from an adult in good health.

The chain carries TRBV10-3 and TRBJ1-4; 8 bases are shared with TRBD1. Germline assignment: CDR1 ENHRY and CDR2 SYGVKD. Trimming took 10 bases from V and 6 from J; bases not matched to a gene: 7. CDR3 length: 13 amino acids. DNA for the CDR3: TGTGCCACCAGAACAGGGGGGGATGAAAAACTGTTTTTT. It specifies CATRTGGDEKLFF.

The chain recombines TRBV7-9 with TRBJ2-1; D uncertain. The germline V and J ends were trimmed by 2 bases and 6 bases, with 5 bases remaining between them. CDR3 length: 12 amino acids. From germline, CDR1 is SEHNR and CDR2 FQNEAQ (reference sequence). CDR3 residues: CASSLIANEQFF. CDR3 nucleotide sequence: TGTGCCAGCAGCTTAATTGCCAATGAGCAGTTCTTC.

The rearrangement joins TRBV28 to TRBJ2-1; 8 nucleotides line up with TRBD2. The CDR3 extends over 16 amino acids. Germline trimming cut 5 bases from V and 3 bases from J; bases unmatched to any gene: 9. Germline V lookup: CDR1 MDHEN, CDR2 SYDVKM. For the CDR3, the DNA is TGTGCCAGCAGTCCACTAGCTAGCGGGCTCTACAATGAGCAGTTCTTC. Encoded protein: CASSPLASGLYNEQFF.

The V and J genes are TRBV3-1 (or the pseudogene TRBV3-2) and TRBJ2-5; 16 bases map to TRBD2. CDR1 is LGHDT and CDR2 is YNNKEL in the germline V gene (reference sequence). The CDR3 runs to 18 residues. The V gene end was trimmed by 3 bases and the J gene end by 6 bases; junction bases not matched to a gene: 10. CDR3 DNA: TGTGCCAGCAGCCAGGGGACTAGCGGGAGGGCCTCTGAAAAGACCCAGTACTTC. This translates into CASSQGTSGRASEKTQYF.

The rearrangement joins TRBV19 to TRBJ1-4, with a tentative D call TRBD1 (6 bases). CDR1 and CDR2 (germline): LNHDA, SQIVND (reference sequence). V lost 2 bases and J 9 bases, leaving 13 bases between the germline ends. The CDR3 is 14 amino acids. The CDR3 spells CASSILGASKKLFF. The CDR3 coding sequence is TGTGCCAGTAGTATACTGGGGGCAAGTAAAAAACTGTTTTTT.

V is TRBV5-4 and J is TRBJ2-7; perhaps D is TRBD1 or TRBD2 (5 bases each). CDR1 SGHNT and CDR2 YYREEE come from the germline V gene (reference sequence). Trimming pared 4 bases from V and 2 bases from J, leaving 16 bases between. This CDR3 contains 15 residues. The CDR3 region is CASSLPGSGPYEQYF. In DNA form, the CDR3 reads TGTGCCAGCAGCCTCCCAGGGAGCGGACCCTACGAGCAGTACTTC.

J is TRBJ1-5 and V is TRBV28; 7 nucleotides align to TRBD1. After removal of 6 bases from V and 6 bases from J, the junction contained 8 bases not matched to a gene. The germline gives CDR1 MDHEN, CDR2 SYDVKM. CDR3 length equals 14 residues. This chain's CDR3 is CASRQNRDSQPQHF. The CDR3 bases are TGTGCCAGCAGACAGAACAGGGACAGTCAGCCCCAGCATTTT.

This clone was observed a handful of times. The J gene is TRBJ2-7, the V gene TRBV5-8; D gene ambiguous. This CDR3 region has 15 residues. The V end was cut by 4 bases, the J end by 4 bases, with 18 bases between. The germline CDR1 and CDR2 sequences are SGHTS and YDEGEE. The CDR3 DNA reads TGTGCCAGCAGCCATATGGGTTCAGAGGATTACGAGCAGTACTTC. Translated: CASSHMGSEDYEQYF. The full variable domain, in which reference TRBV5-8 and TRBJ2-7 provide the parts outside the CDR3, is EAGVTQSPTHLIKTRGQQATLRCSPISGHTSVYWYQQALGLGLQFLLWYDEGEERNRGNFPPRFSGRQFPNYSSELNVNALELEDSALYLCASSHMGSEDYEQYFGPGTRLTVT.

The rearrangement uses TRBV9 and TRBJ2-1; no clear D gene. The V end was cut by 0 bases, the J end by 9 bases, with 4 bases between. The CDR3 spans 11 residues. Germline CDR1 reads SGDLS; CDR2 reads YYNGEE. The CDR3 region has the DNA TGTGCCAGCAGCGTAGGAGGTGAGCAGTTCTTC. This codes for CASSVGGEQFF.

The genes are TRBV28 and TRBJ1-1, with D maybe TRBD1 (5 bases). Trimming pared 6 bases from V and 3 bases from J, leaving 11 bases between. The length of the CDR3 is 13 residues. Germline CDR1 reads MDHEN; CDR2 reads SYDVKM. CDR3 nucleotide sequence: TGTGCCAGCAGCCCCGGGGCGGACACTGAAGCTTTCTTT. It translates to CASSPGADTEAFF.

The chain recombines TRBV5-1 with TRBJ2-1, with 7 bases fitting TRBD2. The germline CDR1 and CDR2 sequences are SGHRS and YFSETQ. V was pared by 1 base and J by 7 bases, with 5 bases of the junction left unmatched. This CDR3 is built from 14 residues. DNA of the CDR3: TGCGCCAGCAGCTTGAGGCTAGCGGAAAATGAGCAGTTCTTC. Amino acid sequence: CASSLRLAENEQFF.